Below, 18 T cell receptor beta chains from the same sample are listed, as sequenced in a study of cytomegalovirus exposure and HLA in healthy donors. The protocol was immunoSEQ multiplex PCR, while the TCRdb copy is restricted to in-frame clones and leaves out a portion. The table has tens of thousands of clones, under 95% seen once. The sequenced sample consisted of PBMCs. These receptors all stem from a man aged 25-40 years in good health and CMV-seronegative.

This chain uses TRBV19 with TRBJ2-5, with unresolved D. The CDR3 extends over 13 amino acids. In germline, CDR1 is LNHDA, CDR2 SQIVND (reference sequence). The V and J ends lost 3 bases and 3 bases respectively, with 8 bases between them. CDR3 protein: CASSIFQKETQYF. The CDR3 DNA follows: TGTGCCAGTAGTATTTTTCAAAAAGAGACCCAGTACTTC.

This chain links TRBV7-2 with TRBJ1-4, with a weak D call TRBD1 (6 bases). Per the germline V gene, CDR1 is SGHTA and CDR2 is FQGNSA. Deletions cut 5 bases from V and 6 bases from J, with 13 bases between. The CDR3 spans 14 residues. CDR3 coding DNA: TGTGCCAGCAGCCTGAGTGGACAGTATGAAAAACTGTTTTTT. Translating it yields CASSLSGQYEKLFF.

V and J are TRBV7-9 and TRBJ1-3, with a weak D call TRBD1 (6 bases). This CDR3 has 14 residues. V lost 5 bases, J lost 0 bases, and 8 bases lay in between. CDR1 is SEHNR and CDR2 is FQNEAQ in the germline V gene (reference sequence). The CDR3 protein is CASSQDSSGNTIYF. The DNA of the CDR3 is TGTGCCAGCAGCCAGGACAGCTCTGGAAACACCATATATTTT.

The V call is TRBV19, the J call TRBJ1-3; D perhaps matches TRBD1 (6 bases). The CDR3 loop spans 15 amino acids. The V end was cut by 5 bases, the J end by 2 bases, with 13 bases between. The germline V gene has CDR1 LNHDA and CDR2 SQIVND (reference sequence). CDR3 nucleotide sequence: TGTGCCAGTAGTGACCTCTACAGGGCTGGAAACACCATATATTTT. This sequence encodes CASSDLYRAGNTIYF.

This chain links TRBV5-1 with TRBJ2-7, with 7 bases matching TRBD1. The CDR3 runs to 14 residues. The V gene's germline CDR1 is SGHRS and CDR2 YFSETQ. V trimming: 4 bases; J trimming: 1 base; junction bases outside the gene matches: 5. The CDR3 reads CASSRTGQSYEQYF. DNA for the CDR3: TGCGCCAGCAGCCGGACAGGTCAATCCTACGAGCAGTACTTC.

The rearrangement links TRBV7-2 to TRBJ2-5, with D hard to call. Germline CDR1 and CDR2: SGHTA and FQGNSA. Trimming removed 5 bases at V and 1 base at J, with 5 bases between. There are 12 residues in the CDR3. The chain's CDR3 is CASSLLQETQYF. The CDR3 DNA sequence: TGTGCCAGCAGCCTACTCCAAGAGACCCAGTACTTC.

The genes are TRBV5-1 and TRBJ2-7; D may be TRBD2 (5 bases). The CDR3 is 14 residues long. Deletions cut 3 bases from V and 2 bases from J, with 12 bases between. Germline-derived CDR1 and CDR2 are SGHRS and YFSETQ. CDR3 DNA: TGCGCCAGCAGCTCGCCGGGATCAGCCTACGAGCAGTACTTC. Translating it yields CASSSPGSAYEQYF.

The chain uses TRBV6-6 and TRBJ2-3, with 7 bases lining up with TRBD1. The CDR3 has 14 residues. The V gene's germline CDR1 is MNHNY and CDR2 SVGAGI (reference sequence). V trimming: 7 bases; J trimming: 2 bases; junction bases outside the gene matches: 6. The CDR3 is CASKHRGYTDTQYF. The CDR3 DNA sequence: TGTGCCAGCAAACACAGGGGATACACAGATACGCAGTATTTT.

CDR3 sequence (DNA): TGTGCCAGCAGCATCGGACAGTCCTCTAACTATGGCTACACCTTC. It encodes CASSIGQSSNYGYTF. The chain carries TRBV7-8 and TRBJ1-2; D might be TRBD1 (6 bases). V lost 5 bases to trimming and J lost 0 bases, with 13 bases between them. The CDR3 runs 15 residues. Germline CDR1 SGHVS, CDR2 FQNEAQ. Drawing the rest from reference TRBV7-8 and TRBJ1-2, the complete variable domain is GAGVSQSPRYKVAKRGQDVALRCDPISGHVSLFWYQQALGQGPEFLTYFQNEAQLDKSGLPSDRFFAERPEGSVSTLKIQRTQQEDSAVYLCASSIGQSSNYGYTFGSGTRLTVV.

The table lists this clone with a count of one. This rearrangement joins TRBV11-2 to TRBJ1-2; unclear D gene. Germline CDR1 and CDR2: SGHAT and FQNNGV. The CDR3 extends over 13 amino acids. V lost 2 bases to trimming and J lost 5 bases, with 9 bases between them. The CDR3 nucleotides are TGTGCCAGCAGCTTAATTATCCCGTATGGCTACACCTTC. It codes for CASSLIIPYGYTF.

The chain joins TRBV7-3 to TRBJ2-3, with 8 bases identical to TRBD2. The CDR3 runs 16 residues. Trimming removed 5 bases from V and 2 bases from J; junction bases left unmatched: 9. Germline CDR1 SGHTA, CDR2 FQGTGA. CDR3 sequence: CASSPNSGNPTDTQYF. The CDR3 coding sequence is TGTGCCAGCAGCCCAAATAGCGGGAACCCCACAGATACGCAGTATTTT.

This chain connects TRBV27 to TRBJ1-1; no definite D call. V was trimmed by 1 base and J by 1 base, leaving 19 bases between them. Germline V gene lookup returns CDR1 MNHEY and CDR2 SMNVEV (reference sequence). The CDR3 covers 18 residues. This chain's CDR3 is CASSLLRGFAGGNTEAFF. Written as DNA, the CDR3 is TGTGCCAGCAGTTTATTACGGGGTTTTGCGGGAGGGAACACTGAAGCTTTCTTT.

The rearrangement uses TRBV5-1 and TRBJ2-7; D possibly corresponds to TRBD2 (5 bases). Looked up from germline, CDR1 is SGHRS and CDR2 is YFSETQ. V gave up 8 bases and J gave up 6 bases, with 6 bases separating them. This CDR3 contains 9 residues. The CDR3 loop is CARGAEQYF. CDR3 DNA: TGCGCCAGGGGAGCCGAGCAGTACTTC.

The J gene is TRBJ2-7, the V gene TRBV19; 7 nucleotides align to TRBD2. The CDR3 is 14 amino acids. V lost 8 bases, J lost 6 bases, and 13 bases stayed unmatched. CDR1 is LNHDA, CDR2 SQIVND, per germline (reference sequence). CDR3 in DNA: TGTGCCAGTCGGGAACAAGCGGGATCTTTCGAGCAGTACTTC. Encoded protein: CASREQAGSFEQYF.

The rearrangement links TRBV5-4 to TRBJ2-7, with 9 bases matching TRBD1. V gave up 0 bases and J gave up 2 bases; unmatched junction bases: 6. Germline CDR1 is SGHNT and CDR2 is YYREEE (reference sequence). This CDR3 has 16 amino acids. The CDR3 nucleotides are TGTGCCAGCAGCTTGGGGCCGGGACAGGGTGCCTACGAGCAGTACTTC. This encodes CASSLGPGQGAYEQYF.

The J gene is TRBJ1-2, the V gene TRBV5-1; D might be TRBD1 (6 bases). This CDR3 comprises 17 residues. V was cut by 6 bases and J by 5 bases, with 26 bases left in between. Germline V lookup: CDR1 SGHRS, CDR2 YFSETQ. In DNA, the CDR3 is TGCGCCAGCACCCCCAGGAGACAGGAGACGACCAAATATGGCTACACCTTC. Encoded protein: CASTPRRQETTKYGYTF. Together with reference TRBV5-1 and TRBJ1-2, the CDR3 gives the full variable domain: KAGVTQTPRYLIKTRGQQVTLSCSPISGHRSVSWYQQTPGQGLQFLFEYFSETQRNKGNFPGRFSGRQFSNSRSEMNVSTLELGDSALYLCASTPRRQETTKYGYTFGSGTRLTVV.

This sequence joins TRBV4-1 and TRBJ2-7, with 7 bases that match TRBD1. Germline CDR1 and CDR2: MGHRA and YSYEKL. The CDR3 consists of 15 residues. Trimming removed 2 bases from V and 2 bases from J; junction bases left unmatched: 6. The CDR3 DNA reads TGCGCCAGCAGCCAACAGGGGGATAAGCCCTACGAGCAGTACTTC. It translates to CASSQQGDKPYEQYF.

This clone has only a few counts. The J gene is TRBJ1-1, the V gene TRBV11-1; 9 bases fit TRBD1. Trimming cost V 3 bases and J 4 bases; bases outside gene matches: 3. The CDR3 has 14 residues. In germline, CDR1 is SGHAT, CDR2 FQDESV (reference sequence). The CDR3 bases are TGTGCCAGCAGCTTGACAGGGGGTAGCACTGAAGCTTTCTTT. This sequence encodes CASSLTGGSTEAFF.